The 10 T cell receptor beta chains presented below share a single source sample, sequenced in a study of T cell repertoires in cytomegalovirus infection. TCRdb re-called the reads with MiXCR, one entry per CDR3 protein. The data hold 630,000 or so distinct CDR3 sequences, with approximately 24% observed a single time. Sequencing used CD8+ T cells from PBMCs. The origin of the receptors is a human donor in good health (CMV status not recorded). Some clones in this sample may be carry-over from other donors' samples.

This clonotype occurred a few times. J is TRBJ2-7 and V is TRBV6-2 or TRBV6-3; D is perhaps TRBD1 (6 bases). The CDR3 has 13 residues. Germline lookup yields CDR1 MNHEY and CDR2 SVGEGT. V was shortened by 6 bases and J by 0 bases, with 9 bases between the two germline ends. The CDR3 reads CASRRRGSYEQYV. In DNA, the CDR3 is TGTGCCAGCAGACGCAGGGGCTCCTACGAGCAGTACGTC.

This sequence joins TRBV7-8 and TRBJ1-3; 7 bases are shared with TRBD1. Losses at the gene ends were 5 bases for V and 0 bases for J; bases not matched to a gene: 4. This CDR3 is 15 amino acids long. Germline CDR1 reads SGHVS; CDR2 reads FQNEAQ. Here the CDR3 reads CASSDQGVSGNTIYF. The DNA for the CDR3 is TGTGCCAGCAGCGACCAGGGGGTCTCTGGAAACACCATATATTTT.

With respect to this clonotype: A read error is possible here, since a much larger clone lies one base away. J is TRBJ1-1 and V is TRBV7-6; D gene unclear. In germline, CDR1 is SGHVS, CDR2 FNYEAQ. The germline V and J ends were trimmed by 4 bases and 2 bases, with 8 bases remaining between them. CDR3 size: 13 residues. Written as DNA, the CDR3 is TGTGCCAGCAGCTACGGGCATAACACTGAAGCTTTCTTT. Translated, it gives CASSYGHNTEAFF.

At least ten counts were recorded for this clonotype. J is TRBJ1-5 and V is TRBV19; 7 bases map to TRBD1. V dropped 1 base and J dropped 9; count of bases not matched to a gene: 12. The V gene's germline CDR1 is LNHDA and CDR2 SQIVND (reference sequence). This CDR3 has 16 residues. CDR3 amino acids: CASSIARDRAPRPQHF. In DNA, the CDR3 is TGTGCCAGTAGTATAGCTCGGGACAGAGCTCCCAGGCCCCAGCATTTT.

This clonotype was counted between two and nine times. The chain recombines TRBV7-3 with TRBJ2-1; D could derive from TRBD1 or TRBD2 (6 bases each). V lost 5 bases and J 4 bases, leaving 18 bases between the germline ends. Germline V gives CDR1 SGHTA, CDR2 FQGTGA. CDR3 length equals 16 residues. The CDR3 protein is CASSAYVGGAYNEQFF. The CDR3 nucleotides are TGTGCCAGCAGCGCGTACGTGGGGGGCGCGTACAATGAGCAGTTCTTC.

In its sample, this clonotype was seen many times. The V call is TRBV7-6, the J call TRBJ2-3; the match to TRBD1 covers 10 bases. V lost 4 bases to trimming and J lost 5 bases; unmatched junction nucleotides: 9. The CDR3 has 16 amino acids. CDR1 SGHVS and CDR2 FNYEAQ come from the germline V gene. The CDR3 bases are TGTGCCAGCAGCTGGCCCGGGACAGGGGATCAAGATACGCAGTATTTT. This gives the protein CASSWPGTGDQDTQYF.

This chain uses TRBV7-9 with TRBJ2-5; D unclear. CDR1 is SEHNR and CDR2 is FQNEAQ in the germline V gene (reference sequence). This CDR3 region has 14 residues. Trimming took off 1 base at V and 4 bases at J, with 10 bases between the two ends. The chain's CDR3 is CASSLDSLLETQYF. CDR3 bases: TGTGCCAGCAGCTTAGACAGCCTTTTAGAGACCCAGTACTTC.

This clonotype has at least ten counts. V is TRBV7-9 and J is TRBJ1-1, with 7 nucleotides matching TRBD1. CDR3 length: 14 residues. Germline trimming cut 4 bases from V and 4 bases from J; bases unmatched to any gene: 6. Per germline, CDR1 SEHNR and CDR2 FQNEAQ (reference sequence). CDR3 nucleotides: TGTGCCAGCAGCTCGACAGGGAGGGGCACTGAAGCTTTCTTT. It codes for CASSSTGRGTEAFF.

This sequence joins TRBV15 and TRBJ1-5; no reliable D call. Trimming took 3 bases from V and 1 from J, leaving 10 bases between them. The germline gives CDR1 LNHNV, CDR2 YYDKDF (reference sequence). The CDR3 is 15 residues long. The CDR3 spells CATSRLRGSNQPQHF. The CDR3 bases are TGTGCCACCAGCAGGCTACGGGGAAGCAATCAGCCCCAGCATTTT.

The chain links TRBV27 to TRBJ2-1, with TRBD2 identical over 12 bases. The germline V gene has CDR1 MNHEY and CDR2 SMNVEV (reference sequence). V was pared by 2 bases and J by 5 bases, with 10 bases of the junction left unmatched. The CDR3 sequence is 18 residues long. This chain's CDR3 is CASSLGLASGGANNEQFF. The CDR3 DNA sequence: TGTGCCAGCAGTTTAGGGCTCGCTAGCGGGGGGGCGAACAATGAGCAGTTCTTC.